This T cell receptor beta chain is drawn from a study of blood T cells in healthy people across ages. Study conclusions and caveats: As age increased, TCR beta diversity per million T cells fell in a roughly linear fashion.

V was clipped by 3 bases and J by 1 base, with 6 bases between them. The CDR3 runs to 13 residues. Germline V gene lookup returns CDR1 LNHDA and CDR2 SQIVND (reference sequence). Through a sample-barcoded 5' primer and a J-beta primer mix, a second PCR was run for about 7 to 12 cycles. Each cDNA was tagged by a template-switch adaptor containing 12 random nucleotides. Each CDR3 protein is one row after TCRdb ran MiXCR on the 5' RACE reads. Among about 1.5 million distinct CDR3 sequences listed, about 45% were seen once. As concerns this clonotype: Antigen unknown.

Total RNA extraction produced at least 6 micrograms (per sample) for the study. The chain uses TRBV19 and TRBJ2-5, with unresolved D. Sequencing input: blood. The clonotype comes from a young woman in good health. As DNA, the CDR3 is TGTGCCAGTAGTATGTGGTCCCAAGAGACCCAGTACTTC. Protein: CASSMWSQETQYF.